What follows are 22 T cell receptor beta chains derived from one specimen sequenced in a study of T cell repertoires in cytomegalovirus infection. TCRdb passed the reads through MiXCR, listing each CDR3 protein once. The profile shows 160,000 or so distinct CDR3 sequences, roughly 20% of them singletons. These receptors lack a known antigen. The starting material was CD8+ T cells from cultured PBMCs, obtained from culture after CMV antigen stimulation. Receptors originate from a human donor in good health (CMV status not recorded). Some clones in this sample may be carry-over from other donors' samples.

The rearrangement joins TRBV12-3 or TRBV12-4 to TRBJ2-5; D gene ambiguous. Trimming removed 3 bases at V and 5 bases at J, with 10 bases between. The CDR3 runs to 13 residues. CDR3 nucleotide sequence: TGTGCCAGCAGTTTTTCCGGAAGCGAGACCCAGTACTTC. It is translated as CASSFSGSETQYF.

In its sample, this clonotype was seen a few times. The V call is TRBV9, the J call TRBJ2-7; TRBD2 aligns across 7 bases. The CDR3 is 14 residues long. The germline V gene has CDR1 SGDLS and CDR2 YYNGEE. J gave up 0 bases and V 2 bases, and 2 bases lay outside the gene matches. CDR3 residues: CASSVGDYSYEQYF. Here the CDR3 DNA reads TGTGCCAGCAGCGTTGGGGACTACTCCTACGAGCAGTACTTC.

This clonotype was counted between two and nine times. Here the CDR3 reads CASSFGGDGYTF. The CDR3 nucleotides are TGTGCCAGCAGTTTCGGGGGAGATGGCTACACCTTC. The chain links TRBV12-3 or TRBV12-4 to TRBJ1-2, with a weak D call TRBD1 (5 bases). CDR3 length: 12 amino acids. The V and J ends lost 3 bases and 6 bases respectively, with 8 bases between them.

This clonotype was seen a handful of times. The chain couples TRBV7-9 to TRBJ1-1; D gene unclear. V lost 6 bases to trimming and J lost 1 base, with 9 bases between them. This CDR3 has 13 residues. Germline assignment: CDR1 SEHNR and CDR2 FQNEAQ (reference sequence). CDR3 in DNA: TGTGCCAGCAGTGAAGGGAAGAACACTGAAGCTTTCTTT. Its protein is CASSEGKNTEAFF.

The sample holds a few counts of this clonotype. The chain recombines TRBV4-3 with TRBJ1-4; D is uncertain. Germline CDR1 is LGHNA and CDR2 is YSLEER. This CDR3 contains 16 residues. Trimming took off 4 bases at V and 0 bases at J, with 12 bases between the two ends. The CDR3 loop reads CASSRVGSATNEKLFF. The CDR3 DNA reads TGCGCCAGCAGCCGGGTCGGGTCCGCAACTAATGAAAAACTGTTTTTT.

A few counts support this clonotype. J is TRBJ2-2 and V is TRBV20-1, with 7 positions matching TRBD1. V was pared by 6 bases and J by 3 bases, with 4 bases of the junction left unmatched. Looked up from germline, CDR1 is DFQATT and CDR2 is SNEGSKA (reference sequence). CDR3 length equals 13 residues. In DNA form, the CDR3 reads TGCAGTGCCCCCGACAGGGACACCGGGGAGCTGTTTTTT. It codes for CSAPDRDTGELFF.

The table lists this clonotype with many counts. The V call is TRBV11-2, the J call TRBJ1-6; D call uncertain. Deletions cut 4 bases from V and 7 bases from J, with 5 bases between. This CDR3 region has 12 residues. Germline V gene data show CDR1 as SGHAT and CDR2 as FQNNGV. The CDR3 protein is CASSSPNSPLHF. CDR3 DNA: TGTGCCAGCAGCTCACCAAATTCACCCCTCCACTTT.

The chain uses TRBV10-3 and TRBJ2-7; 7 bases are a match to TRBD2. The CDR3 length is 16 residues. V shed 0 bases, J shed 0 bases, and the junction held 5 bases outside the gene matches. Germline CDR1 reads ENHRY; CDR2 reads SYGVKD. CDR3 protein: CAISESGRGVSYEQYF. CDR3 sequence (DNA): TGTGCCATCAGTGAGTCGGGACGGGGGGTCTCCTACGAGCAGTACTTC.

This clonotype was counted only a few times. An end of the junction differs from the germline gene, which may be a read error. This chain uses TRBV28 with TRBJ1-2, with 11 bases aligning to TRBD1. CDR1 and CDR2 from the germline V gene are MDHEN and SYDVKM. This CDR3 contains 19 residues. As DNA, the CDR3 is TGTGCCAACAGTTTACTTGGGACAGGGGGAATTTTAAGAAACTATGGCTACACCTTC. Its translation is CANSLLGTGGILRNYGYTF.

The V and J genes are TRBV11-2 and TRBJ2-7; D not resolved. This CDR3 is 13 amino acids long. V lost 2 bases and J 7 bases, leaving 12 bases between the germline ends. Per germline, CDR1 SGHAT and CDR2 FQNNGV. The DNA for the CDR3 is TGTGCCAGCAGCTTAATCCCGGCAGCGGAGCAGTACTTC. Protein product: CASSLIPAAEQYF.

The rearrangement links TRBV6-6 to TRBJ2-6; TRBD1 is a possible D gene (6 bases). Trimming shortened V by 5 bases and J by 0 bases, and 14 bases separated the two germline ends. Germline V gene lookup returns CDR1 MNHNY and CDR2 SVGAGI (reference sequence). The CDR3 covers 17 residues. Here the CDR3 reads CASSTPGHPSGANVLTF. CDR3 DNA: TGTGCCAGCAGTACACCGGGACACCCCTCTGGGGCCAACGTCCTGACTTTC.

This sequence joins TRBV7-8 and TRBJ1-4; D is uncertain. Germline V lookup: CDR1 SGHVS, CDR2 FQNEAQ. Trimming stripped 1 base from V and 7 bases from J, with 10 bases between. The CDR3 contains 14 residues. This CDR3 is CASSLDGLGEKLFF. CDR3 DNA sequence: TGTGCCAGCAGCTTAGACGGGTTAGGTGAAAAACTGTTTTTT. The full variable domain, in which reference TRBV7-8 and TRBJ1-4 provide the parts outside the CDR3, is GAGVSQSPRYKVAKRGQDVALRCDPISGHVSLFWYQQALGQGPEFLTYFQNEAQLDKSGLPSDRFFAERPEGSVSTLKIQRTQQEDSAVYLCASSLDGLGEKLFFGSGTQLSVL.

This clonotype was seen only a few times. The chain joins TRBV7-6 to TRBJ2-5; TRBD2 is a possible D gene (6 bases). The CDR3 is 13 amino acids. CDR1 is SGHVS, CDR2 FNYEAQ, per germline. Between the trimmed V and J ends, which lost 3 bases and 2 bases, there was a span of 7 bases. The DNA of the CDR3 is TGTGCCAGCAGCTTGCGGGGACAAGAGACCCAGTACTTC. Residues: CASSLRGQETQYF.

The chain couples TRBV7-9 to TRBJ2-5, with a possible D match to TRBD2 (5 bases). From germline, CDR1 is SEHNR and CDR2 FQNEAQ (reference sequence). The CDR3 sequence is 17 residues long. Trimming removed 1 base at V and 2 bases at J, with 17 bases between. CDR3 region: CASSLGRDAGPQETQYF. In DNA, the CDR3 is TGTGCCAGCAGCTTAGGTCGGGATGCTGGTCCGCAAGAGACCCAGTACTTC.

In this sample, this clonotype turned up a few times. This chain links TRBV7-9 with TRBJ2-2; 8 nucleotides align to TRBD2. The CDR3 is made up of 20 amino acids. Germline trimming cut 4 bases from V and 0 bases from J; bases unmatched to any gene: 16. Germline V CDR1 and CDR2: SEHNR, FQNEAQ (reference sequence). The CDR3 reads CASSSTPTWGAGANTGELFF. CDR3 nucleotides: TGTGCCAGCAGCTCGACCCCGACCTGGGGAGCGGGGGCGAACACCGGGGAGCTGTTTTTT.

V gene TRBV11-2 combines with J gene TRBJ2-7, with D unclear. V lost 1 base and J lost 1, with 11 bases in between. This CDR3 has 15 residues. Germline loops: CDR1 SGHAT, CDR2 FQNNGV. The CDR3 DNA follows: TGTGCCAGCAGCTTAGTAACAGTCGGGTCCTACGAGCAGTACTTC. Protein product: CASSLVTVGSYEQYF.

This clonotype has only a few counts. This chain connects TRBV7-2 to TRBJ2-7; D is unresolved. The CDR3 extends over 13 amino acids. The V gene's germline CDR1 is SGHTA and CDR2 FQGNSA. V shed 4 bases and J shed 3 bases, with 10 bases lying between them. The CDR3 sequence: CASSSPSGYEQYF. CDR3 sequence (DNA): TGTGCCAGCAGCTCGCCCTCGGGCTACGAGCAGTACTTC. Full variable domain (outside the CDR3, taken from reference TRBV7-2 and TRBJ2-7): GAGVSQSPSNKVTEKGKDVELRCDPISGHTALYWYRQSLGQGLEFLIYFQGNSAPDKSGLPSDRFSAERTGGSVSTLTIQRTQQEDSAVYLCASSSPSGYEQYFGPGTRLTVT.

The chain joins TRBV7-2 to TRBJ1-4; D is perhaps TRBD1 (5 bases). The CDR3 is made up of 19 amino acids. Germline values: CDR1 SGHTA, CDR2 FQGNSA. Trimming stripped 1 base from V and 4 bases from J, with 22 bases between. The CDR3 protein is CASSLGDFGAESFNEKLFF. The CDR3 nucleotides are TGTGCCAGCAGCTTAGGAGATTTCGGGGCGGAGAGCTTTAATGAAAAACTGTTTTTT.

This clonotype was seen a handful of times. V gene TRBV9 combines with J gene TRBJ2-7; no reliable D call. V was trimmed by 0 bases and J by 0 bases, leaving 7 bases between them. Germline CDR1 and CDR2: SGDLS and YYNGEE. There are 14 residues in the CDR3. The CDR3: CASSVGGSSYEQYF. The CDR3 coding sequence is TGTGCCAGCAGCGTAGGAGGCAGCTCCTACGAGCAGTACTTC. Complete variable domain (other parts from reference TRBV9 and TRBJ2-7): DSGVTQTPKHLITATGQRVTLRCSPRSGDLSVYWYQQSLDQGLQFLIQYYNGEERAKGNILERFSAQQFPDLHSELNLSSLELGDSALYFCASSVGGSSYEQYFGPGTRLTVT.

In its sample, this clonotype was seen many times. The chain links TRBV7-2 to TRBJ2-1; possibly TRBD1 for D (5 bases). V dropped 8 bases and J dropped 2 bases, with 13 bases sitting between them. The CDR3 loop spans 14 amino acids. Looked up from germline, CDR1 is SGHTA and CDR2 is FQGNSA. CDR3 bases: TGTGCCAGCTCAGGGAATATAACCTACAATGAGCAGTTCTTC. Its protein is CASSGNITYNEQFF.

The chain has TRBV19 and TRBJ1-2; TRBD1 aligns across 9 bases. Germline V CDR1 and CDR2: LNHDA, SQIVND (reference sequence). Trimming cost V 3 bases and J 0 bases; bases outside gene matches: 2. The CDR3 runs 15 residues. CDR3 bases: TGTGCCAGTAGTATGGGACAGGGCTCTAACTATGGCTACACCTTC. Amino acids: CASSMGQGSNYGYTF. Full variable domain (missing parts from reference TRBV19 and TRBJ1-2): DGGITQSPKYLFRKEGQNVTLSCEQNLNHDAMYWYRQDPGQGLRLIYYSQIVNDFQKGDIAEGYSVSREKKESFPLTVTSAQKNPTAFYLCASSMGQGSNYGYTFGSGTRLTVV.

The chain recombines TRBV14 with TRBJ1-1; TRBD1 is a possible D gene (5 bases). Deletions cut 7 bases from V and 0 bases from J, with 15 bases between. This CDR3 has 15 amino acids. Per the germline V gene, CDR1 is SGHDN and CDR2 is FVKESK. The CDR3, as DNA: TGTGCCAGCACCCGGGACCGCAGCATGAACACTGAAGCTTTCTTT. It is translated as CASTRDRSMNTEAFF.